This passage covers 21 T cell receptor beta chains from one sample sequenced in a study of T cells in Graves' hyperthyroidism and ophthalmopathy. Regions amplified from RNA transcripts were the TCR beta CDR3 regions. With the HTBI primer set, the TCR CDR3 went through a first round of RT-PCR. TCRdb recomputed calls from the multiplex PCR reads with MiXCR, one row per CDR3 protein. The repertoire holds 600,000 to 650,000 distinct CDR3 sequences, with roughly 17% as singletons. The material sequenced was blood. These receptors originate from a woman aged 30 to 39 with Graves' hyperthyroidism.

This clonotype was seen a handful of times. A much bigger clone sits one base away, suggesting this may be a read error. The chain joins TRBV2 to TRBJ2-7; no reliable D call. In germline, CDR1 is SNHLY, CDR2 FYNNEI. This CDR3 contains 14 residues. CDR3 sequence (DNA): TGTGCCAGCAGTGATCTACAGTCCTCCCACGAGCAGTACTTC. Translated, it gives CASSDLQSSHEQYF.

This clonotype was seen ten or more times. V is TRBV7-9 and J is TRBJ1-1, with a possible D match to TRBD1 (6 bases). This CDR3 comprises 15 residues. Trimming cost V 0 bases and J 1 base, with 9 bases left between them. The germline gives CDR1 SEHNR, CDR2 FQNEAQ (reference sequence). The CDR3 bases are TGTGCCAGCAGCTTAGCGGGACACCCGAACACTGAAGCTTTCTTT. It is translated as CASSLAGHPNTEAFF.

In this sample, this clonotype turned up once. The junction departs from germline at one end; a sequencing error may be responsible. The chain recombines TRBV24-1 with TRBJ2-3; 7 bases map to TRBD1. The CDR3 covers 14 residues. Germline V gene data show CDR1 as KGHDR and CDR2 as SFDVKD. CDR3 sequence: CATSDPRGQDTLYF. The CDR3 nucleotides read TGTGCCACCAGTGATCCCCGAGGACAGGATACGCTGTATTTT.

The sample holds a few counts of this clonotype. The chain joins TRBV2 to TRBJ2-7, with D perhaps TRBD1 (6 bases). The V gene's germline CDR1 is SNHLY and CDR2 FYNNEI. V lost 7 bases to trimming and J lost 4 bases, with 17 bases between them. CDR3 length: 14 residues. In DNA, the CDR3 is TGTGCCAGCAACCTCGGGGACATCCTATACGAGCAGTACTTC. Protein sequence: CASNLGDILYEQYF.

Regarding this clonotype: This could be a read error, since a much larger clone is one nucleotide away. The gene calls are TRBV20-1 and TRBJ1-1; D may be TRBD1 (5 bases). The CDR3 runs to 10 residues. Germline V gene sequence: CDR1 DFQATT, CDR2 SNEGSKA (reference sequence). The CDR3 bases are TGCAATGCTAGAGGGACGCCAGCTTTCTTT. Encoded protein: CNARGTPAFF.

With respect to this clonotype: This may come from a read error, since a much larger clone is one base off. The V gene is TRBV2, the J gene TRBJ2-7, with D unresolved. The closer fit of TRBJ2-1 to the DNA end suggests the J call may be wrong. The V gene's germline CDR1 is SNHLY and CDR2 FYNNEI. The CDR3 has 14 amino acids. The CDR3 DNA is TGTGCCAGCAGTGACGACCGTACACGCTACGAGCAGTTCTTC. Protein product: CASSDDRTRYEQFF.

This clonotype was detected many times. CDR3 nucleotides: TGTGCCAGCAGACGGGACAGCTTCTACGAGCAGTACTTC. It translates to CASRRDSFYEQYF. The chain couples TRBV28 to TRBJ2-7; 7 nucleotides align to TRBD1. CDR1 and CDR2 (germline): MDHEN, SYDVKM. The CDR3 consists of 13 residues. With 6 bases clipped from V and 3 bases from J, the junction kept 5 bases outside the gene matches.

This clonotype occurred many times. CDR3 amino acids: CASEGLAGVKVSYNEQFF. The CDR3 coding sequence is TGTGCCAGCGAGGGACTAGCGGGAGTTAAGGTCTCCTACAATGAGCAGTTCTTC. The chain carries TRBV28 and TRBJ2-1; TRBD2 matches at 14 bases. The germline V gene encodes CDR1 MDHEN and CDR2 SYDVKM. The CDR3 length is 18 residues. V shed 8 bases, J shed 0 bases, and the junction held 9 bases outside the gene matches.

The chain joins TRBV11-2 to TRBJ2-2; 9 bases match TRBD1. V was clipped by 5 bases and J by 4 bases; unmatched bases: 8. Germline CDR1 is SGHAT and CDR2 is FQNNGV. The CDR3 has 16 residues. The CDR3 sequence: CASSPLGTGFTGELFF. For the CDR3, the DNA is TGTGCCAGCAGCCCTCTCGGGACAGGGTTCACCGGGGAGCTGTTTTTT. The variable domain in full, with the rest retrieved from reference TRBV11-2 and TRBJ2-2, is EAGVAQSPRYKIIEKRQSVAFWCNPISGHATLYWYQQILGQGPKLLIQFQNNGVVDDSQLPKDRFSAERLKGVDSTLKIQPAKLEDSAVYLCASSPLGTGFTGELFFGEGSRLTVL.

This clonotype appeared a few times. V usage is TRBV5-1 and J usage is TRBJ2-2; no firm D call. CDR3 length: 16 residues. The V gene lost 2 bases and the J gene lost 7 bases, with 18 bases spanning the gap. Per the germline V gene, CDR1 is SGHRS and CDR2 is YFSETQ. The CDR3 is CASSLVASPTGGELFF. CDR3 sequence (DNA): TGCGCCAGCAGCTTAGTGGCGTCACCCACGGGCGGGGAGCTGTTTTTT.

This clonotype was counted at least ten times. CDR3 sequence (DNA): TGTGCCAGCAGCCAAAGGACTAGCGGGAGGGAGGAGCAGTTCTTC. Protein product: CASSQRTSGREEQFF. The V and J genes are TRBV3-1 and TRBJ2-1, with 15 bases identical to TRBD2. Germline V gene sequence: CDR1 LGHDT, CDR2 YNNKEL (reference sequence). The CDR3 loop spans 15 amino acids. J gave up 10 bases and V 2 bases, and 3 bases lay outside the gene matches.

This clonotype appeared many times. Here the CDR3 DNA reads TGTGCCAGCAGCTTAGTCCGGGCGGCTTTCTTT. Protein sequence: CASSLVRAAFF. The chain employs TRBV7-2 and TRBJ1-1; D is uncertain. In germline, CDR1 is SGHTA, CDR2 FQGNSA. The CDR3 length is 11 residues. V lost 1 base, J lost 11 bases, and 8 bases lay in between.

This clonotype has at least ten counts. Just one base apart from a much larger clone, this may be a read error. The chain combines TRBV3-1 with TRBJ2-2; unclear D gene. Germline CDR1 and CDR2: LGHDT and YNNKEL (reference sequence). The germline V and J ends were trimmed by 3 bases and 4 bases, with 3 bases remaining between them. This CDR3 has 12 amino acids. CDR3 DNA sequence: TGTGCCAGCAGCCATGGCACCGGGGAGCTGTTTTTT. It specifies CASSHGTGELFF.

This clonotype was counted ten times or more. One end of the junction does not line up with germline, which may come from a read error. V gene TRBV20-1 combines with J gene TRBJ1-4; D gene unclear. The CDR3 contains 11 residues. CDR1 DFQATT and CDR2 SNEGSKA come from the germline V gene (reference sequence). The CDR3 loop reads CSARVREKLFF. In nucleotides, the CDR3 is TGCAGTGCGAGAGTTAGGGAAAAACTGTTTTTT.

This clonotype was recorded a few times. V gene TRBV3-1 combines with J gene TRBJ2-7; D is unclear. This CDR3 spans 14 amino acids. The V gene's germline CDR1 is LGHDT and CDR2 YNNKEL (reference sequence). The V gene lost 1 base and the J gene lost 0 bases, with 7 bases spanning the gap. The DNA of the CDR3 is TGTGCCAGCAGCCAAGCTCCCGTCTCCTACGAGCAGTACTTC. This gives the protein CASSQAPVSYEQYF.

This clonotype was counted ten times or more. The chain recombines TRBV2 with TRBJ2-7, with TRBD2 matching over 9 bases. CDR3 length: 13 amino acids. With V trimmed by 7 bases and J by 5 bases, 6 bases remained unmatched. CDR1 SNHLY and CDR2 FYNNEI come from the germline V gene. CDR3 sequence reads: CASITGTSNEQYF. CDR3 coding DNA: TGTGCCAGCATCACCGGGACTAGCAACGAGCAGTACTTC.

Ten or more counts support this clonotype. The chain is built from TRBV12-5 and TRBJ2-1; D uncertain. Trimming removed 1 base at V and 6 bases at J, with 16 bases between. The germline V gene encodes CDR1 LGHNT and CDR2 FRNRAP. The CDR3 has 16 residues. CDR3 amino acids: CASGLEPDPWANEQFF. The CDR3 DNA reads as TGTGCTAGTGGTTTGGAACCCGACCCTTGGGCCAATGAGCAGTTCTTC.

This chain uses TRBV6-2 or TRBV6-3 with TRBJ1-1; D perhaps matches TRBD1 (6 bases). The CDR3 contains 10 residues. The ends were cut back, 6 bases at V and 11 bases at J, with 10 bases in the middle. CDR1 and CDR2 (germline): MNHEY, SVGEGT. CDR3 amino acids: CASRGHSAFF. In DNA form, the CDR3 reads TGTGCCAGCAGGGGACATTCTGCTTTCTTT.

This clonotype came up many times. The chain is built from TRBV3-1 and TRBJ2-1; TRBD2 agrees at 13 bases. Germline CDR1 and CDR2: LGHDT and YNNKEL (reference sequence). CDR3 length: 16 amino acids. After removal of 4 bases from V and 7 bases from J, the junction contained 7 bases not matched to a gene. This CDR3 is CASSPQRGLAGNEQFF. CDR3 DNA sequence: TGTGCCAGCAGCCCTCAACGGGGACTAGCGGGGAATGAGCAGTTCTTC.

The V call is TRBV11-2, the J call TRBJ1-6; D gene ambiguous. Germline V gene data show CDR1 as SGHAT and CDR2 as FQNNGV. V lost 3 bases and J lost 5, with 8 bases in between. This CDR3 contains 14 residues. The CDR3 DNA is TGTGCCAGCAGCTTGTCAAATAATAATTCACCCCTCCACTTT. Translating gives CASSLSNNNSPLHF.

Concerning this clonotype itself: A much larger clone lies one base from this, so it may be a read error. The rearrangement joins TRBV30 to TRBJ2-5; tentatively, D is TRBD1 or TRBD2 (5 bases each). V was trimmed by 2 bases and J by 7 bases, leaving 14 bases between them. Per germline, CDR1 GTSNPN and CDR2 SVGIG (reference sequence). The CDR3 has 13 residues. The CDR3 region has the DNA TGTGCCTGGAGTTCCGGGGCTGGAGGGACCCAGTACTTC. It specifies CAWSSGAGGTQYF.